One sample yielded the 14 T cell receptor beta chains listed below, sequenced in a study of blood T cell repertoires in COVID-19 (dated by TCRdb to the early 2020s). The method behind the library was the immunoSEQ multiplex PCR assay. The table was pulled from immuneACCESS by TCRdb, which kept in-frame rearrangements only. Such tables lose some clones; where checked, under half of the loss comes from unresolved V genes, and the rest has no known cause. The sample data list 150,000 to 200,000 clones, and around 85% of these were observed just once. The biggest ten clones account for approximately 3.3% of the sample. The specimen sequenced was peripheral blood. The receptors here all came from a human donor with acute or convalescent COVID-19. The donor label of this sample is uncertain.

V and J are TRBV6-5 and TRBJ1-4; 8 bases agree with TRBD1. CDR1 MNHEY and CDR2 SVGAGI come from the germline V gene. V was clipped by 5 bases and J by 4 bases; unmatched bases: 3. CDR3 size: 14 residues. CDR3 amino acids: CASSLDRVNEKLFF. CDR3 DNA: TGTGCCAGCAGTCTGGACAGGGTTAATGAAAAACTGTTTTTT.

CDR3 region: CASSLLQGGYTNYGYTF. The CDR3 DNA follows: TGTGCCAGCAGCTTATTGCAGGGAGGGTATACTAACTATGGCTACACCTTC. The gene calls are TRBV5-5 and TRBJ1-2, with a weak D call TRBD1 (5 bases). The CDR3 contains 17 residues. The V and J ends lost 2 bases and 0 bases respectively, with 17 bases between them. Germline loops: CDR1 SGHKS, CDR2 YYEKEE (reference sequence).

This chain uses TRBV19 with TRBJ2-3; D not certain. V gave up 5 bases and J gave up 1 base, with 4 bases separating them. CDR3 length equals 12 residues. Germline V gene sequence: CDR1 LNHDA, CDR2 SQIVND (reference sequence). CDR3 nucleotide sequence: TGTGCCAGTAGTCTCGGCACAGATACGCAGTATTTT. This gives the protein CASSLGTDTQYF. The variable domain in full, with the rest retrieved from reference TRBV19 and TRBJ2-3, is DGGITQSPKYLFRKEGQNVTLSCEQNLNHDAMYWYRQDPGQGLRLIYYSQIVNDFQKGDIAEGYSVSREKKESFPLTVTSAQKNPTAFYLCASSLGTDTQYFGPGTRLTVL.

The chain couples TRBV10-3 to TRBJ2-1; 7 nucleotides align to TRBD1. V was clipped by 8 bases and J by 6 bases; unmatched bases: 13. Germline V CDR1 and CDR2: ENHRY, SYGVKD. The CDR3 consists of 15 residues. The DNA of the CDR3 is TGTGCCATCGGCAAGGTTACAGGGGCTCTCAATGAGCAGTTCTTC. This encodes CAIGKVTGALNEQFF.

V usage is TRBV4-1 and J usage is TRBJ1-5; 9 nucleotides align to TRBD1. The junction had 2 bases not matched to a gene; V was cut back by 5 bases and J by 0 bases. Per the germline V gene, CDR1 is MGHRA and CDR2 is YSYEKL. This CDR3 region has 15 residues. The CDR3 loop is CASSWTGDSNQPQHF. The CDR3 DNA follows: TGCGCCAGCAGCTGGACAGGGGATAGCAATCAGCCCCAGCATTTT.

V gene TRBV11-2 combines with J gene TRBJ1-3; D unresolved. The germline V and J ends were trimmed by 3 bases and 1 base, with 16 bases remaining between them. This CDR3 comprises 17 residues. Germline V gene data show CDR1 as SGHAT and CDR2 as FQNNGV. The DNA for the CDR3 is TGTGCCAGCAGCTTTAGCCCAAATCCGGGGTCTGGAAACACCATATATTTT. This gives the protein CASSFSPNPGSGNTIYF.

V usage is TRBV6-6 and J usage is TRBJ1-3, with D perhaps matching TRBD1 (5 bases). Germline CDR1 is MNHNY and CDR2 is SVGAGI (reference sequence). Trimming shortened V by 6 bases and J by 0 bases, and 15 bases separated the two germline ends. There are 16 residues in the CDR3. CDR3 sequence: CASSSGTENSGNTIYF. DNA for the CDR3: TGTGCCAGCAGCAGCGGGACGGAGAACTCTGGAAACACCATATATTTT.

V and J are TRBV9 and TRBJ1-4; 12 bases align to TRBD1. V was clipped by 4 bases and J by 8 bases; unmatched bases: 6. The CDR3 runs to 15 residues. In germline, CDR1 is SGDLS, CDR2 YYNGEE. This chain's CDR3 is CASSLGQGADEKLFF. The DNA for the CDR3 is TGTGCCAGCAGCTTGGGACAGGGGGCGGACGAAAAACTGTTTTTT.

This chain joins TRBV7-9 and TRBJ1-1, with 12 nucleotides matching TRBD1. The CDR3 consists of 17 residues. CDR1 is SEHNR and CDR2 is FQNEAQ in the germline V gene (reference sequence). Unmatched junction bases numbered 11, after V lost 5 bases and J lost 4 bases. CDR3 protein: CASSVRSGDRGPTEAFF. DNA for the CDR3: TGTGCCAGCAGCGTTCGAAGTGGGGACAGGGGGCCCACTGAAGCTTTCTTT.

This chain links TRBV6-6 with TRBJ1-5, with D perhaps TRBD1 (5 bases). Looked up from germline, CDR1 is MNHNY and CDR2 is SVGAGI (reference sequence). CDR3 length: 15 amino acids. Trimming shortened V by 6 bases and J by 8 bases, and 20 bases separated the two germline ends. The CDR3 region is CASSWGSGGGEPQHF. The CDR3, as DNA: TGTGCCAGCAGCTGGGGTTCCGGGGGAGGGGAGCCCCAGCATTTT.

This clone has a handful of counts. The chain has TRBV5-6 and TRBJ2-1; the match to TRBD2 covers 7 bases. CDR3 length: 12 residues. The V gene's germline CDR1 is SGHDT and CDR2 YYEEEE. V trimming: 5 bases; J trimming: 12 bases; junction bases outside the gene matches: 8. CDR3 in DNA: TGTGCCAGCAGTTATGGACTAGTCGGGCAGTTCTTC. It specifies CASSYGLVGQFF.

The chain uses TRBV18 and TRBJ2-3, with a weak D call TRBD1 (6 bases). CDR1 KGHSH and CDR2 LQKENI come from the germline V gene. The CDR3 is made up of 16 amino acids. V was clipped by 0 bases and J by 0 bases, with 10 bases between them. This CDR3 is CASSPPVRGSTDTQYF. In DNA, the CDR3 is TGTGCCAGCTCACCACCGGTCAGGGGAAGCACAGATACGCAGTATTTT.

This clone was recorded a few times. V is TRBV27 and J is TRBJ2-2, with D tentatively TRBD1 (5 bases). The V gene lost 6 bases and the J gene lost 8 bases, with 16 bases spanning the gap. CDR1 and CDR2 from the germline V gene are MNHEY and SMNVEV (reference sequence). There are 14 residues in the CDR3. This CDR3 reads CASRILGVEGELFF. CDR3 DNA sequence: TGTGCCAGCAGGATCCTAGGGGTGGAAGGGGAGCTGTTTTTT.

This chain uses TRBV28 with TRBJ2-1; the match to TRBD2 covers 13 bases. CDR3 length equals 14 residues. Germline CDR1 and CDR2: MDHEN and SYDVKM. The V gene end was trimmed by 3 bases and the J gene end by 10 bases; junction bases not matched to a gene: 3. The CDR3: CASSLEGLAGEQFF. The CDR3 DNA follows: TGTGCCAGCAGTTTGGAGGGACTAGCGGGAGAGCAGTTCTTC. Complete variable domain (other parts from reference TRBV28 and TRBJ2-1): DVKVTQSSRYLVKRTGEKVFLECVQDMDHENMFWYRQDPGLGLRLIYFSYDVKMKEKGDIPEGYSVSREKKERFSLILESASTNQTSMYLCASSLEGLAGEQFFGPGTRLTVL.